This TCR beta chain appears in the sequencing data of a study of CD8 T cells in Susac syndrome. The CDR3 totals 12 residues. V dropped 4 bases and J dropped 4 bases, with 10 bases sitting between them. CDR1 DFQATT and CDR2 SNEGSKA come from the germline V gene (reference sequence). The study sequenced TCR beta in blood CD8+ and CD4+ T cells. Those who served as multiple sclerosis controls were treatment-naive patients with stable or active relapsing-remitting disease. Through negative isolation, CD4+ and CD8+ T cells were obtained, while TEMRA cells were enriched using FACS. RNA amounts of roughly 0.45 to 1 ug underwent reverse transcription with random hexamers. TCR beta CDR3 was amplified by immunoSEQ multiplex PCR. This amplification extended across 54 Vbeta and 13 Jbeta segments. TCRdb itself ran the immunoSEQ multiplex PCR reads through MiXCR, one entry per CDR3 protein. The repertoire holds 150,000 to 200,000 distinct CDR3 sequences, with roughly 94% as singletons.

The sequence was obtained from a human donor with multiple sclerosis. This chain uses TRBV20-1 with TRBJ1-2, with D perhaps TRBD1 (6 bases). The material sequenced was CD4+ T cells from PBMCs. The CDR3 bases are TGCAGTGCTAATGACAGGACCTATGGCTACACCTTC. Amino acids: CSANDRTYGYTF.